These 18 T cell receptor beta chains originate from one sample sequenced in a study of cytomegalovirus exposure and HLA in healthy donors. Researchers ran the PCR with 60 Vbeta and 13 Jbeta primers. The protocol was immunoSEQ multiplex PCR, while the TCRdb copy is restricted to in-frame clones and leaves out a portion. The data show about 170,000 clones, about 76% seen once. Sequenced input: PBMCs. The receptor set was obtained from a female donor in good health and CMV-seronegative.

This chain uses TRBV27 with TRBJ2-1; 9 positions agree with TRBD2. Trimming removed 7 bases from V and 2 bases from J; junction bases left unmatched: 6. This CDR3 has 15 residues. Germline V CDR1 and CDR2: MNHEY, SMNVEV (reference sequence). The CDR3 DNA sequence: TGTGCCAGCAAGAGACTAGCGGTTCCCTACAATGAGCAGTTCTTC. Encoded protein: CASKRLAVPYNEQFF.

This clone showed up just once. This sequence joins TRBV9 and TRBJ1-3; maybe TRBD1 (6 bases). Germline lookup yields CDR1 SGDLS and CDR2 YYNGEE. The V end was cut by 3 bases, the J end by 0 bases, with 16 bases between. This CDR3 has 17 amino acids. This CDR3 is CASSGSTGWSSGNTIYF. The CDR3 region has the DNA TGTGCCAGCAGCGGCTCAACAGGGTGGTCCTCTGGAAACACCATATATTTT.

The chain uses TRBV9 and TRBJ1-6; no reliable D call. CDR3 length: 16 amino acids. Germline-derived CDR1 and CDR2 are SGDLS and YYNGEE. Deletions cut 0 bases from V and 0 bases from J, with 7 bases between. The CDR3 sequence is CASSVAPSSYNSPLHF. In DNA, the CDR3 is TGTGCCAGCAGCGTAGCACCGAGCTCCTATAATTCACCCCTCCACTTT.

The sample holds one count of this clone. The rearrangement links TRBV19 to TRBJ1-1; D remains ambiguous. The germline V gene encodes CDR1 LNHDA and CDR2 SQIVND (reference sequence). The V end lost 5 bases, the J end lost 2 bases, and 9 bases lay between the germline ends. This CDR3 has 13 residues. The CDR3 region has the DNA TGTGCCAGTAGTGTCGGGAGAAACACTGAAGCTTTCTTT. Translation gives CASSVGRNTEAFF.

This clone was detected once. The chain employs TRBV18 and TRBJ1-2; D is undetermined. The germline V gene has CDR1 KGHSH and CDR2 LQKENI. The V and J ends lost 0 bases and 4 bases respectively, with 15 bases between them. The CDR3 totals 16 residues. The CDR3 DNA follows: TGTGCCAGCTCACCACCGGTCTCCTGGTCGGGCTATGGCTACACCTTC. It codes for CASSPPVSWSGYGYTF.

This CDR3 is CAWGPTGGNQPQHF. CDR3 bases: TGTGCCTGGGGCCCCACCGGGGGCAATCAGCCCCAGCATTTT. This chain joins TRBV30 and TRBJ1-5, with D unclear. The CDR3 sequence is 14 residues long. CDR1 and CDR2 (germline): GTSNPN, SVGIG (reference sequence). Trimming removed 5 bases from V and 2 bases from J, with 13 bases in between.

The genes are TRBV9 and TRBJ1-1, with a tentative D call TRBD1 (6 bases). The CDR3 length is 15 residues. The V end was cut by 0 bases, the J end by 7 bases, with 16 bases between. Germline CDR1 SGDLS, CDR2 YYNGEE. The CDR3 nucleotides are TGTGCCAGCAGCGTAGCTGCTCCAGGGGATGGTGAAGCTTTCTTT. It specifies CASSVAAPGDGEAFF.

This rearrangement joins TRBV7-2 to TRBJ2-3; D is possibly TRBD2 (6 bases). Germline V gene lookup returns CDR1 SGHTA and CDR2 FQGNSA. V lost 3 bases to trimming and J lost 2 bases, with 18 bases between them. The CDR3 covers 17 residues. CDR3 residues: CASSFKVAGLNTDTQYF. Written as DNA, the CDR3 is TGTGCCAGCAGCTTCAAGGTTGCGGGACTTAACACAGATACGCAGTATTTT. Using reference TRBV7-2 and TRBJ2-3 for the parts outside the CDR3, the full variable domain is GAGVSQSPSNKVTEKGKDVELRCDPISGHTALYWYRQSLGQGLEFLIYFQGNSAPDKSGLPSDRFSAERTGGSVSTLTIQRTQQEDSAVYLCASSFKVAGLNTDTQYFGPGTRLTVL.

This chain uses TRBV21-1 with TRBJ2-7; the table's D gene call, TRBD2, was not cross checked with the DNA. TRBV21-1 has pseudogene status. The CDR3 loop spans 16 amino acids. The CDR3, as DNA: TGTGCCAGCAGCAAAAGGGAGGGGCCTCCGACCTACGAGCAGTACTTC. It specifies CASSKREGPPTYEQYF.

This clone has just one count. This rearrangement joins TRBV6-5 to TRBJ1-3, with 10 bases identical to TRBD1. From germline, CDR1 is MNHEY and CDR2 SVGAGI. The CDR3 has 15 residues. Trimming removed 4 bases from V and 2 bases from J; junction bases left unmatched: 2. The CDR3 spells CASSLDRGPGNTIYF. The CDR3 nucleotides are TGTGCCAGCAGTTTAGACAGGGGGCCTGGAAACACCATATATTTT.

The chain is built from TRBV5-1 and TRBJ1-1, with TRBD1 matching over 9 bases. The CDR3 sequence is 14 residues long. CDR1 SGHRS and CDR2 YFSETQ come from the germline V gene. Trimming at V came to 3 bases and at J to 3 bases, leaving 3 bases not matched to a gene. The CDR3 sequence is CASSSTGGYTEAFF. The CDR3 DNA follows: TGCGCCAGCAGCTCGACAGGGGGGTACACTGAAGCTTTCTTT.

V and J are TRBV19 and TRBJ1-2; 7 nucleotides agree with TRBD1. J was trimmed by 5 bases and V by 3 bases; bases with no gene match: 9. The CDR3 is 15 amino acids. The V gene's germline CDR1 is LNHDA and CDR2 SQIVND (reference sequence). The CDR3 bases are TGTGCCAGTAGTATCGGAGGGGGCGATAAGTATGGCTACACCTTC. Translating it yields CASSIGGGDKYGYTF.

The chain carries TRBV5-8 and TRBJ2-5, with 8 positions matching TRBD1. Germline V gene sequence: CDR1 SGHTS, CDR2 YDEGEE. The CDR3 has 16 amino acids. V gave up 4 bases and J gave up 1 base; unmatched junction bases: 9. In nucleotides, the CDR3 is TGTGCCAGCAGCCGGAGAGACAGGGGAATCCAAGAGACCCAGTACTTC. It translates to CASSRRDRGIQETQYF.

The table lists this clone with a few counts. The chain uses TRBV5-1 and TRBJ2-5; 8 bases agree with TRBD1. Trimming cost V 4 bases and J 5 bases; bases outside gene matches: 7. Germline CDR1 and CDR2: SGHRS and YFSETQ. The length of the CDR3 is 14 residues. CDR3 loop: CASSLGTGHETQYF. CDR3 in DNA: TGCGCCAGCAGCCTAGGGACAGGCCACGAGACCCAGTACTTC.

This chain joins TRBV10-3 and TRBJ2-7; TRBD1 aligns across 7 bases. The V segment lost 1 base and the J segment 1 base; nucleotides outside the gene matches: 13. The CDR3 is 18 amino acids. The germline V gene has CDR1 ENHRY and CDR2 SYGVKD. CDR3 in DNA: TGTGCCATCAGTGAGTTAGGCTTGAGGACGGGACAGTCCTACGAGCAGTACTTC. Its protein is CAISELGLRTGQSYEQYF.

V usage is TRBV7-2 and J usage is TRBJ2-3, with D unresolved. This CDR3 is built from 15 residues. The V gene's germline CDR1 is SGHTA and CDR2 FQGNSA. V shed 0 bases and J shed 0 bases, with 7 bases lying between them. CDR3 sequence (DNA): TGTGCCAGCAGCTTAGCCCCCGGGAGCACAGATACGCAGTATTTT. Protein sequence: CASSLAPGSTDTQYF.

This rearrangement joins TRBV9 to TRBJ2-7; D is unclear. V lost 0 bases and J 2 bases, leaving 9 bases between the germline ends. CDR1 is SGDLS, CDR2 YYNGEE, per germline. The CDR3 is 14 residues long. The CDR3 coding sequence is TGTGCCAGCAGCGTAGAACCCGCGGCCTACGAGCAGTACTTC. Residues: CASSVEPAAYEQYF. The whole variable domain, remainder taken from reference TRBV9 and TRBJ2-7, is DSGVTQTPKHLITATGQRVTLRCSPRSGDLSVYWYQQSLDQGLQFLIQYYNGEERAKGNILERFSAQQFPDLHSELNLSSLELGDSALYFCASSVEPAAYEQYFGPGTRLTVT.

The genes are TRBV27 and TRBJ1-1; D is unclear. V lost 3 bases and J 2 bases, leaving 7 bases between the germline ends. Germline values: CDR1 MNHEY, CDR2 SMNVEV (reference sequence). The CDR3 has 13 amino acids. DNA for the CDR3: TGTGCCAGCAGTTTTACAGCTAACACTGAAGCTTTCTTT. It encodes CASSFTANTEAFF.